Detailed here is one T cell receptor (beta chain). The time point here: persistent/refractory GD, antithyroid drugs over 5 years with positive TRAb. Generation of the TCR library employed RNA extracted from PBMCs. This sample is drawn from a study of regulatory T cells in long-lasting Graves disease. Trimming took off 0 bases at V and 5 bases at J, with 13 bases between the two ends. Germline loops: CDR1 LNHNV, CDR2 YYDKDF (reference sequence). The CDR3 length is 16 residues. Investigators prepared the TCR beta libraries by applying iRepertoire HTBI primers and Arm-PCR of CDR3 regions. MiXCR, run by TCRdb on the multiplex PCR reads, gives a single entry per CDR3 protein. The sample shows hundreds of thousands of distinct CDR3 sequences, around 20% of them seen only once.

The receptor's source is a female donor with Graves disease. Sequencing used peripheral blood mononuclear cells (PBMCs), obtained when the disease was refractory, from a patient treated with antithyroid drugs. This sequence joins TRBV15 and TRBJ2-2; D unresolved. The CDR3 reads CATSRDVGSLTGELFF. CDR3 DNA sequence: TGTGCCACCAGCAGAGATGTAGGATCGCTGACCGGGGAGCTGTTTTTT.